This passage covers 31 T cell receptor beta chains from one sample sequenced in a study of PD-1 blockade in classical Hodgkin lymphoma. TCRdb keeps only in-frame clones here, not all; method: immunoSEQ multiplex PCR. The profile shows approximately 25,000 clones, about 74% of them singletons. Each of the patients experienced relapse following autologous stem cell transplantation, and their brentuximab vedotin exposure differed. Using magnetic negative selection, the CD4+ T cells were separated out of thawed PBMCs. The sequences come from CD4+ T cells from blood, collected at baseline. The receptors were sampled from a human donor with classical Hodgkin lymphoma.

This chain uses TRBV10-3 with TRBJ2-7; D perhaps matches TRBD1 (6 bases). Germline CDR1 is ENHRY and CDR2 is SYGVKD. V lost 10 bases and J lost 3, with 19 bases in between. This CDR3 region has 14 residues. The CDR3 DNA reads as TGTGCCACCTTCGGACAGTCAGGGCACTACGAGCAGTACTTC. This translates into CATFGQSGHYEQYF.

The chain links TRBV30 to TRBJ1-6; 11 bases match TRBD1. The CDR3 is 13 amino acids. Germline V CDR1 and CDR2: GTSNPN, SVGIG (reference sequence). Here the CDR3 DNA reads TGTGCGTGGGGGGACAGGGGGAGCTCACCCCTCCACTTT. Residues: CAWGDRGSSPLHF.

The genes are TRBV14 and TRBJ2-7, with 11 bases aligning to TRBD1. The CDR3 covers 16 residues. Germline CDR1 is SGHDN and CDR2 is FVKESK. The ends lost 4 bases at V and 4 bases at J; junction bases unmatched: 9. For the CDR3, the DNA is TGTGCCAGCAGCCCGGGAAGGGACAGGGGGAAGTACGAGCAGTACTTC. It encodes CASSPGRDRGKYEQYF.

This sequence joins TRBV7-9 and TRBJ2-7, with D maybe TRBD1 (5 bases). This CDR3 region has 15 residues. CDR1 is SEHNR, CDR2 FQNEAQ, per germline (reference sequence). With 4 bases removed from V and 5 bases from J, the gap between germline ends came to 18 bases. CDR3 DNA: TGTGCCAGCAGCTCAGACAGTTCTCCGACCGACGAGCAGTACTTC. This gives the protein CASSSDSSPTDEQYF.

In its sample, this clone ranks as medium-sized. V gene TRBV19 combines with J gene TRBJ1-4; D is unclear. The V gene's germline CDR1 is LNHDA and CDR2 SQIVND (reference sequence). V lost 8 bases to trimming and J lost 2 bases, with 15 bases between them. The CDR3 covers 15 residues. Here the CDR3 reads CASAPIGGTNEKLFF. The CDR3 nucleotides are TGTGCCAGTGCCCCTATAGGTGGGACTAATGAAAAACTGTTTTTT.

This clone was picked up one time. CDR3 protein: CASSLVTSGGPAGETQYF. For the CDR3, the DNA is TGTGCCAGCAGCTTAGTTACTAGCGGGGGCCCGGCGGGAGAGACCCAGTACTTC. This chain links TRBV7-2 with TRBJ2-5; TRBD2 matches 11 bases. CDR1 and CDR2 from the germline V gene are SGHTA and FQGNSA. V shed 1 base, J shed 4 bases, and the junction held 11 bases outside the gene matches. The CDR3 sequence is 18 residues long.

V gene TRBV9 combines with J gene TRBJ1-6; TRBD1 agrees at 8 bases. Germline loops: CDR1 SGDLS, CDR2 YYNGEE. The ends lost 1 base at V and 9 bases at J; junction bases unmatched: 9. The CDR3 has 16 residues. The CDR3 sequence: CASSVRSGGGPSPLHF. In DNA form, the CDR3 reads TGTGCCAGCAGCGTACGTTCAGGGGGCGGCCCTTCACCCCTCCACTTT.

CDR3: CAWQALHYEQYF. The CDR3 DNA sequence: TGTGCCTGGCAAGCTTTGCACTACGAGCAGTACTTC. The chain has TRBV30 and TRBJ2-7; the D is unclear. The CDR3 totals 12 residues. CDR1 and CDR2 (germline): GTSNPN, SVGIG (reference sequence). The V gene lost 5 bases and the J gene lost 3 bases, with 11 bases spanning the gap.

The CDR3 protein is CASSLEGGETQPQHF. CDR3 in DNA: TGCGCCAGCAGCTTGGAAGGGGGCGAGACTCAGCCCCAGCATTTT. The chain couples TRBV5-1 to TRBJ1-5, with 7 bases fitting TRBD1. This CDR3 has 15 amino acids. CDR1 is SGHRS and CDR2 is YFSETQ in the germline V gene. V was pared by 0 bases and J by 6 bases, with 6 bases of the junction left unmatched.

V gene TRBV5-3 combines with J gene TRBJ2-6; perhaps TRBD2 as D (7 bases). TRBV5-3 has ORF status, its function being uncertain. The V end lost 4 bases, the J end lost 4 bases, and 21 bases lay between the germline ends. This CDR3 spans 18 amino acids. Here the CDR3 reads CARSLAVTGSGGANVLTF. The CDR3 region has the DNA TGTGCCAGAAGCCTAGCGGTAACAGGGTCGGGCGGGGCCAACGTCCTGACTTTC.

The V gene is TRBV30, the J gene TRBJ1-2, with a weak D call TRBD1 (5 bases). The CDR3 has 14 residues. Trimming removed 1 base from V and 5 bases from J, with 14 bases in between. In germline, CDR1 is GTSNPN, CDR2 SVGIG (reference sequence). The CDR3 here is CAWSGSGPAYGYTF. CDR3 sequence (DNA): TGTGCCTGGAGTGGCTCGGGACCTGCTTATGGCTACACCTTC.

This clone was recorded a few times. The chain couples TRBV18 to TRBJ2-3; 12 positions agree with TRBD1. Germline CDR1 is KGHSH and CDR2 is LQKENI. CDR3 length: 15 residues. Trimming at V came to 6 bases and at J to 7 bases, leaving 8 bases not matched to a gene. The CDR3 spells CASSTGQGAANTQYF. CDR3 bases: TGTGCCAGCTCTACGGGACAGGGGGCAGCTAATACGCAGTATTTT.

The chain joins TRBV10-2 to TRBJ1-5; no reliable D call. The CDR3 is 14 residues long. The V gene lost 4 bases and the J gene lost 4 bases, with 11 bases spanning the gap. Looked up from germline, CDR1 is WSHSY and CDR2 is SAAADI. The CDR3 protein is CASSGQESNQPQHF. CDR3 nucleotide sequence: TGCGCCAGCAGTGGCCAAGAAAGTAATCAGCCCCAGCATTTT.

The chain has TRBV28 and TRBJ2-3; D call uncertain. Trimming left V 6 bases short and J 0 bases short, with 7 bases between. The V gene's germline CDR1 is MDHEN and CDR2 SYDVKM. The CDR3 is 13 amino acids. The chain's CDR3 is CASSIVSTDTQYF. CDR3 DNA: TGTGCCAGCAGCATCGTAAGCACAGATACGCAGTATTTT.

Of note for this clone: One end of the junction fails to match germline, which may point to a read error. This chain joins TRBV28 and TRBJ1-6; no reliable D call. The CDR3 is 12 residues long. CDR1 and CDR2 (germline): MDHEN, SYDVKM. The CDR3 loop is CASRLYNSPLHF. CDR3 nucleotide sequence: TGTGCCAGCAGATTATATAATTCACCCCTCCACTTT.

V is TRBV10-3 and J is TRBJ1-1, with a weak D call TRBD1 (5 bases). Between the trimmed V and J ends, which lost 5 bases and 5 bases, there was a span of 15 bases. CDR3 length: 14 residues. CDR1 and CDR2 from the germline V gene are ENHRY and SYGVKD. CDR3 sequence: CAISSAGDGTEAFF. The CDR3 coding sequence is TGTGCCATCAGTTCAGCGGGGGATGGTACTGAAGCTTTCTTT.

The chain links TRBV4-2 to TRBJ2-3; 10 positions match TRBD1. The germline V gene has CDR1 LGHNA and CDR2 YNFKEQ. There are 15 residues in the CDR3. V lost 0 bases and J lost 10; bases outside the gene matches: 7. For the CDR3, the DNA is TGTGCCAGCAGCCAAGATTGGGGACAGGGGTATCCGCAGTATTTT. Translation: CASSQDWGQGYPQYF.

The genes are TRBV7-9 and TRBJ2-1, with TRBD1 matching 7 bases. After removal of 1 base from V and 5 bases from J, the junction contained 14 bases not matched to a gene. Germline V gene lookup returns CDR1 SEHNR and CDR2 FQNEAQ (reference sequence). The CDR3 extends over 18 amino acids. The chain's CDR3 is CASSLVGDRPKDHNEQFF. The DNA of the CDR3 is TGTGCCAGCAGCTTAGTAGGGGACAGACCAAAGGACCACAATGAGCAGTTCTTC.

V usage is TRBV30 and J usage is TRBJ2-7, with D possibly called TRBD1 or TRBD2 (5 bases each). The length of the CDR3 is 17 residues. Germline assignment: CDR1 GTSNPN and CDR2 SVGIG (reference sequence). V lost 1 base to trimming and J lost 0 bases, with 19 bases between them. CDR3 coding DNA: TGTGCCTGGAGTGAGATTACGGGGCTGTGGAGCTCCTACGAGCAGTACTTC. It encodes CAWSEITGLWSSYEQYF.

V and J are TRBV15 and TRBJ1-2, with D possibly TRBD1 on 5 matching bases. The CDR3 length is 13 residues. The V gene lost 4 bases and the J gene lost 8 bases, with 14 bases spanning the gap. The germline gives CDR1 LNHNV, CDR2 YYDKDF (reference sequence). CDR3 bases: TGTGCCACCAGCATAGACAGAGTTGGGGGCTACACCTTC. It codes for CATSIDRVGGYTF. The full variable domain, with the rest looked up from reference TRBV15 and TRBJ1-2, is DAMVIQNPRYQVTQFGKPVTLSCSQTLNHNVMYWYQQKSSQAPKLLFHYYDKDFNNEADTPDNFQSRRPNTSFCFLDIRSPGLGDTAMYLCATSIDRVGGYTFGSGTRLTVV.

The chain combines TRBV7-9 with TRBJ2-7; perhaps TRBD2 as D (5 bases). CDR1 is SEHNR, CDR2 FQNEAQ, per germline (reference sequence). Trimming stripped 3 bases from V and 5 bases from J, with 14 bases between. This CDR3 has 14 residues. CDR3 nucleotides: TGTGCCAGCAGCTTCTCCTCGGGGTTCGACGAGCAGTACTTC. Its translation is CASSFSSGFDEQYF.

The chain links TRBV6-1 to TRBJ1-4, with D perhaps matching TRBD1 (6 bases). With 0 bases removed from V and 7 bases from J, the gap between germline ends came to 12 bases. Germline values: CDR1 MNHNS, CDR2 SASEGT. The CDR3 length is 15 residues. The CDR3 DNA is TGTGCCAGCAGTGAAGCTAGGGGGACTGGTGAAAAACTGTTTTTT. It specifies CASSEARGTGEKLFF.

The chain links TRBV15 to TRBJ1-3, with D unresolved. The CDR3 has 15 residues. Trimming shortened V by 5 bases and J by 0 bases, and 11 bases separated the two germline ends. CDR1 is LNHNV, CDR2 YYDKDF, per germline (reference sequence). Here the CDR3 reads CATSHPVYSGNTIYF. In nucleotides, the CDR3 is TGTGCCACCAGCCATCCAGTGTACTCTGGAAACACCATATATTTT. Full variable domain (outside the CDR3, taken from reference TRBV15 and TRBJ1-3): DAMVIQNPRYQVTQFGKPVTLSCSQTLNHNVMYWYQQKSSQAPKLLFHYYDKDFNNEADTPDNFQSRRPNTSFCFLDIRSPGLGDTAMYLCATSHPVYSGNTIYFGEGSWLTVV.

This clone was detected only once. The chain couples TRBV10-3 to TRBJ2-5; D tentatively fits TRBD1 or TRBD2 (5 bases each). The length of the CDR3 is 14 residues. Trimming took 4 bases from V and 2 from J, leaving 11 bases between them. Germline loops: CDR1 ENHRY, CDR2 SYGVKD. CDR3 sequence: CAISVGGSQETQYF. Written as DNA, the CDR3 is TGTGCCATCAGTGTTGGGGGATCGCAAGAGACCCAGTACTTC.

The chain has TRBV15 and TRBJ2-2; TRBD1 aligns across 11 bases. The CDR3 loop spans 15 amino acids. The V gene's germline CDR1 is LNHNV and CDR2 YYDKDF (reference sequence). The V and J ends lost 6 bases and 6 bases, in that order; junction bases with no gene match: 6. The CDR3 region is CATRRDRGVPGELFF. The CDR3 nucleotides read TGTGCCACCAGAAGGGACAGGGGGGTCCCCGGGGAGCTGTTTTTT.

V usage is TRBV5-1 and J usage is TRBJ2-1, with 9 bases identical to TRBD2. The J segment lost 7 bases and the V segment lost 4 bases, leaving 9 bases of the junction unmatched. Per the germline V gene, CDR1 is SGHRS and CDR2 is YFSETQ. The CDR3 consists of 15 residues. CDR3 nucleotides: TGCGCCAGCAGCGTGGCGGGGGGGACTCAAAATGAGCAGTTCTTC. Its translation is CASSVAGGTQNEQFF.

The J gene is TRBJ2-3, the V gene TRBV11-2, with a tentative D call TRBD2 (6 bases). The CDR3 has 15 amino acids. The germline gives CDR1 SGHAT, CDR2 FQNNGV. V lost 0 bases, J lost 5 bases, and 12 bases lay in between. CDR3 nucleotide sequence: TGTGCCAGCAGCTTAGATTCAGGGAGGCTAGATACGCAGTATTTT. This encodes CASSLDSGRLDTQYF.

This chain links TRBV5-8 with TRBJ1-2, with D unclear. V dropped 2 bases and J dropped 7 bases, with 15 bases sitting between them. Germline CDR1 SGHTS, CDR2 YDEGEE. The CDR3 covers 14 residues. CDR3 sequence (DNA): TGTGCCAGCAGCTTCGGGGTCCAAGTCAGTGGCTACACCTTC. This sequence encodes CASSFGVQVSGYTF.

The V and J genes are TRBV19 and TRBJ2-2; 7 bases are shared with TRBD1. The CDR3 is 13 residues long. J was trimmed by 8 bases and V by 6 bases; bases with no gene match: 6. Germline CDR1 is LNHDA and CDR2 is SQIVND (reference sequence). The CDR3 sequence: CASSAQGVGELFF. CDR3 sequence (DNA): TGTGCCAGTAGCGCTCAGGGGGTGGGGGAGCTGTTTTTT.

This chain links TRBV5-5 with TRBJ1-5, with 9 bases that match TRBD1. CDR1 SGHKS and CDR2 YYEKEE come from the germline V gene (reference sequence). The CDR3 consists of 14 residues. J was trimmed by 4 bases and V by 4 bases; bases with no gene match: 3. In DNA, the CDR3 is TGTGCCAGCAGCCTGGACAGGGGTAATCAGCCCCAGCATTTT. This codes for CASSLDRGNQPQHF.

V is TRBV5-1 and J is TRBJ2-7; D ambiguous. Germline V lookup: CDR1 SGHRS, CDR2 YFSETQ. This CDR3 comprises 13 residues. V was cut by 1 base and J by 3 bases, with 8 bases left in between. The CDR3 DNA is TGCGCCAGCAGCTTGACCGAAAACTACGAGCAGTACTTC. Residues: CASSLTENYEQYF.